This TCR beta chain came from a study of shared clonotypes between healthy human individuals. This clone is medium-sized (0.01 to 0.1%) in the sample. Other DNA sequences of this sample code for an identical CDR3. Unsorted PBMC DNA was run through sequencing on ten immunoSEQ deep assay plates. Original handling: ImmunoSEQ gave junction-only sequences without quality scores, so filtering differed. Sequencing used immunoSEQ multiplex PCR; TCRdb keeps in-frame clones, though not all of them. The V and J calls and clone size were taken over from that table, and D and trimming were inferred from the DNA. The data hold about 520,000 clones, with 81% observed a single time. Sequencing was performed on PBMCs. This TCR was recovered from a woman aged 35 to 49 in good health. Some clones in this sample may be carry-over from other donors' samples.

CDR3 in amino acids: CASSESENSPLHF. The CDR3 DNA sequence: TGTGCCAGCAGTGAATCTGAGAATTCACCCCTCCACTTT. This chain joins TRBV25-1 and TRBJ1-6; D is unclear. The CDR3 runs 13 residues. The V end was cut by 1 base, the J end by 7 bases, with 5 bases between. CDR1 is MGHDK, CDR2 SYGVNS, per germline.